The 5 T cell receptor beta chains presented below share a single source sample, sequenced in a study of cytomegalovirus exposure and HLA in healthy donors (dated by TCRdb to between 2016 and 2019). The library was obtained by the immunoSEQ multiplex PCR assay. A mixture of 60 forward primers for TCR Vbeta segments and 13 reverse primers for TCR Jbeta segments was used in the multiplex PCR. TCRdb took over this immuneACCESS table, retaining in-frame rearrangements with V and J assigned. Such tables are incomplete; in checked studies, under half of the missing clones stem from an unresolved V gene, and the remainder is unexplained. In this sample the table shows 80,000 to 95,000 clones, about 83% of which occur a single time. The top ten clonotypes cover around 5.6% of the sample. Sequenced input: PBMCs. All receptors come from a woman between 18 and 29 years old in good health and CMV-seropositive.

The chain recombines TRBV11-2 with TRBJ2-5; weak D call: TRBD2 (7 bases). Matching the DNA end better, TRBJ2-7 makes the J call doubtful. Germline V lookup: CDR1 SGHAT, CDR2 FQNNGV. The CDR3 length is 14 residues. CDR3 region: CASSLRGARYEQYF. The CDR3, as DNA: TGTGCCAGCAGCTTACGGGGGGCGCGGTACGAGCAGTACTTC.

This chain connects TRBV29-1 to TRBJ2-7, with D unclear. The CDR3 covers 11 residues. V was pared by 6 bases and J by 3 bases, with 9 bases between. Germline values: CDR1 SQVTM, CDR2 ANQGSEA. Written as DNA, the CDR3 is TGCAGCGTCGCCAACAGCTACGAGCAGTACTTC. This sequence encodes CSVANSYEQYF.

This clone was picked up one time. CDR3 residues: CASSIEIREGLSYEQYF. CDR3 coding DNA: TGTGCCAGTAGTATTGAAATCCGGGAGGGCCTCTCCTACGAGCAGTACTTC. This chain joins TRBV19 and TRBJ2-7; 8 bases are a match to TRBD2. This CDR3 is built from 17 residues. Germline V gene data show CDR1 as LNHDA and CDR2 as SQIVND (reference sequence). V lost 3 bases, J lost 0 bases, and 10 bases stayed unmatched.

The chain joins TRBV5-1 to TRBJ2-1; 8 nucleotides match TRBD1. With V trimmed by 3 bases and J by 5 bases, 13 bases remained unmatched. Per germline, CDR1 SGHRS and CDR2 YFSETQ. The CDR3 spans 17 residues. The chain's CDR3 is CASSSHRQGLGNNEQFF. The CDR3 DNA follows: TGCGCCAGCAGCTCGCACCGACAGGGGCTTGGTAACAATGAGCAGTTCTTC.

The CDR3 nucleotides are TGTGCCAGCAGTCAACGACAGGCTGTTCTGGTAGAGCAGTACTTC. It specifies CASSQRQAVLVEQYF. The chain couples TRBV6-5 to TRBJ2-7; a weak D match, TRBD1 (6 bases). Germline V lookup: CDR1 MNHEY, CDR2 SVGAGI. The CDR3 has 15 residues. Trimming removed 5 bases from V and 7 bases from J, with 21 bases in between.